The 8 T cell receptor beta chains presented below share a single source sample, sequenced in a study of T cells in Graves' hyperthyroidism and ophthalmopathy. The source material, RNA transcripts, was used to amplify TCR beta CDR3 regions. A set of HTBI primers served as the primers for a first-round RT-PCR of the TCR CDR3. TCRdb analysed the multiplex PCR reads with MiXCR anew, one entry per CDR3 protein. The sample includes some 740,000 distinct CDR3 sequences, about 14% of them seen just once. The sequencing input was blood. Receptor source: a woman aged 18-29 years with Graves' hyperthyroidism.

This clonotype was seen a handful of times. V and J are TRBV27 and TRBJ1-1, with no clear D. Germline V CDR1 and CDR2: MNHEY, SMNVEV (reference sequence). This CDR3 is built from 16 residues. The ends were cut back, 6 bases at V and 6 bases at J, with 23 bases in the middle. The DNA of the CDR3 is TGTGCCAGCAGCCCCGGAGCAATCCCGAGGGTCTCTGAAGCTTTCTTT. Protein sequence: CASSPGAIPRVSEAFF.

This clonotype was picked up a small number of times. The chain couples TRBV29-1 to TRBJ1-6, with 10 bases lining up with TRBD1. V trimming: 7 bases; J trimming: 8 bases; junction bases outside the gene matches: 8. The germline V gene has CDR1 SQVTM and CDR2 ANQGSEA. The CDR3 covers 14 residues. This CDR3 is CSAVTGTGDSPLHF. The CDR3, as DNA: TGCAGCGCGGTAACCGGGACAGGGGATTCACCCCTCCACTTT.

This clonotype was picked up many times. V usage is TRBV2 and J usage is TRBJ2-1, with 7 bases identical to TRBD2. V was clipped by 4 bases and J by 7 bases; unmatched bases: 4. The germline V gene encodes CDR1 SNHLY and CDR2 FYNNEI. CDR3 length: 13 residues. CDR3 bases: TGTGCCAGCAGTGGATGGCGGGAGAATGAGCAGTTCTTC. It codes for CASSGWRENEQFF.

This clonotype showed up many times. CDR3 in amino acids: CASSLGGLTIQETQYF. CDR3 nucleotides: TGTGCCAGCAGCTTAGGTGGACTAACGATACAAGAGACCCAGTACTTC. The V gene is TRBV7-2, the J gene TRBJ2-5, with D tentatively TRBD2 (6 bases). V was pared by 1 base and J by 2 bases, with 14 bases between. Germline V gives CDR1 SGHTA, CDR2 FQGNSA. CDR3 length: 16 residues.

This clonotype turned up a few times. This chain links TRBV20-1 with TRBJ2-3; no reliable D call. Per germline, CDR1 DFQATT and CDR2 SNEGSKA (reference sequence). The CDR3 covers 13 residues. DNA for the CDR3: TGCAATCTAACCCGAGGCATGACAGATACGCAGTATTTT. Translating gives CNLTRGMTDTQYF.

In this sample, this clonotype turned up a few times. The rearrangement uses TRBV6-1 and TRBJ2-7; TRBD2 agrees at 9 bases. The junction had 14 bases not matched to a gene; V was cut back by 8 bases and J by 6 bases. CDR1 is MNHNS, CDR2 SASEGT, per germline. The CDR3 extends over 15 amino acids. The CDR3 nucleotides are TGTGCCAGCGGGAAGGCGGGCGGGAGGGGGGTCGAGCAGTACTTC. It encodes CASGKAGGRGVEQYF.

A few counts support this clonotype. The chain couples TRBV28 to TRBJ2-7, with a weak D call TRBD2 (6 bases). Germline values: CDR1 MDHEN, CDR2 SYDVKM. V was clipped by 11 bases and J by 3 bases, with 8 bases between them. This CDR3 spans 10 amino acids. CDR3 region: CAAGRYEQYF. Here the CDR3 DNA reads TGTGCCGCGGGGCGCTACGAGCAGTACTTC.

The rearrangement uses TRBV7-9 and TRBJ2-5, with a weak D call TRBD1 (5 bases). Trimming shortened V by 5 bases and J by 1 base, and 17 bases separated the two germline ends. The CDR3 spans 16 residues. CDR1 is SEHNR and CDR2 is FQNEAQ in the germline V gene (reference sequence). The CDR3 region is CASSPGEGAIQETQYF. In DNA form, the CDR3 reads TGTGCCAGCAGCCCCGGTGAAGGGGCGATCCAAGAGACCCAGTACTTC.